A single sample gave rise to the 30 T cell receptor beta chains below, sequenced in a study of CD8 T cells in ankylosing spondylitis. Overall study findings and caveats: Blood of patients with ankylosing spondylitis appeared to be characterized by a TCR beta motif of several highly homologous variants.

Their antigens are not known. From the 5' RACE reads, TCRdb called clonotypes with MiXCR, one entry per CDR3 protein. Among a few hundred thousand distinct CDR3 sequences listed, around 20% were seen once. Sequenced input: blood, either unsorted or a sorted T cell fraction (not recorded which). Receptors originate from a male donor with ankylosing spondylitis.

This clonotype turned up a few times. V is TRBV20-1 and J is TRBJ1-1, with D hard to call. Germline V gives CDR1 DFQATT, CDR2 SNEGSKA (reference sequence). V gave up 2 bases and J gave up 0 bases, with 7 bases separating them. This CDR3 region has 13 residues. DNA for the CDR3: TGCAGTGCTAGATTGGTTTTGAACACTGAAGCTTTCTTT. This translates into CSARLVLNTEAFF.

The chain recombines TRBV28 with TRBJ2-7, with TRBD2 matching over 7 bases. Germline trimming cut 5 bases from V and 3 bases from J; bases unmatched to any gene: 10. There are 15 residues in the CDR3. Per germline, CDR1 MDHEN and CDR2 SYDVKM. This CDR3 is CASSGLAAYYYEQYF. The CDR3 DNA reads TGTGCCAGCAGTGGTCTAGCGGCCTACTACTACGAGCAGTACTTC.

This clonotype has just a few counts. This sequence joins TRBV25-1 and TRBJ2-1; D is undetermined. The V and J ends lost 5 bases and 6 bases respectively, with 17 bases between them. CDR1 and CDR2 from the germline V gene are MGHDK and SYGVNS. The CDR3 is 15 amino acids. The chain's CDR3 is CASSSDIVFRNEQFF. DNA for the CDR3: TGTGCCAGCAGTTCCGACATAGTTTTCCGCAATGAGCAGTTCTTC.

The rearrangement joins TRBV7-9 to TRBJ1-3; TRBD1 is a possible D gene (5 bases). The CDR3 covers 17 residues. Germline CDR1 SEHNR, CDR2 FQNEAQ (reference sequence). Trimming shortened V by 5 bases and J by 0 bases, and 17 bases separated the two germline ends. The CDR3 DNA follows: TGTGCCAGCAGCCCCTACGACAGCGAACTCTCTGGAAACACCATATATTTT. It encodes CASSPYDSELSGNTIYF.

The V and J genes are TRBV10-3 and TRBJ1-1; D ambiguous. Trimming removed 4 bases from V and 1 base from J, with 13 bases in between. The germline gives CDR1 ENHRY, CDR2 SYGVKD. The CDR3 contains 15 residues. CDR3 coding DNA: TGTGCCATCAGTGGGGAGGGCTTCGGGAACACTGAAGCTTTCTTT. This gives the protein CAISGEGFGNTEAFF.

This clonotype showed up just a few times. The V gene is TRBV12-3 or TRBV12-4, the J gene TRBJ2-5, with D perhaps matching TRBD1 or TRBD2 (5 bases each). The CDR3 sequence is 13 residues long. The V end lost 3 bases, the J end lost 5 bases, and 10 bases lay between the germline ends. CDR3 in amino acids: CASSLQGEETQYF. The CDR3 DNA sequence: TGTGCCAGCAGTTTGCAAGGGGAGGAGACCCAGTACTTC.

This clonotype was observed at least ten times. The gene calls are TRBV12-3 or TRBV12-4 and TRBJ1-1; D gene ambiguous. CDR3 size: 15 residues. The V and J ends lost 5 bases and 3 bases respectively, with 16 bases between them. This CDR3 reads CASSPGMGEDTEAFF. Written as DNA, the CDR3 is TGTGCCAGCAGTCCGGGGATGGGTGAGGACACTGAAGCTTTCTTT.

The chain couples TRBV11-3 to TRBJ2-7; the match to TRBD2 covers 12 bases. V shed 3 bases, J shed 7 bases, and the junction held 4 bases outside the gene matches. The CDR3 has 14 amino acids. CDR1 is SGHNT and CDR2 is YENEEA in the germline V gene. CDR3 region: CASSFRTSGVEQYF. Written as DNA, the CDR3 is TGTGCCAGCAGCTTCCGGACTAGCGGGGTTGAGCAGTACTTC.

The gene calls are TRBV4-1 and TRBJ2-7, with TRBD1 matching 8 bases. The trim removed 2 bases at V and 11 bases at J, leaving 5 bases unmatched. The length of the CDR3 is 12 residues. The germline gives CDR1 MGHRA, CDR2 YSYEKL. The CDR3 here is CASSQSDRVEYF. CDR3 sequence (DNA): TGCGCCAGCAGCCAATCGGACAGGGTCGAGTACTTC.

This clonotype was observed a handful of times. The J gene is TRBJ2-7, the V gene TRBV20-1, with TRBD1 matching 9 bases. V trimming: 0 bases; J trimming: 4 bases; junction bases outside the gene matches: 22. Germline-derived CDR1 and CDR2 are DFQATT and SNEGSKA (reference sequence). This CDR3 is 20 amino acids long. CDR3 sequence reads: CSARDSGLGDRVDARYEQYF. In DNA, the CDR3 is TGCAGTGCTAGAGATTCCGGGTTGGGGGACAGGGTAGACGCAAGGTACGAGCAGTACTTC.

The chain uses TRBV4-1 and TRBJ2-5; 8 positions match TRBD2. CDR1 is MGHRA, CDR2 YSYEKL, per germline. V lost 1 base and J lost 1; bases outside the gene matches: 8. The CDR3 runs 17 residues. This CDR3 reads CASSQVQGGGTQETQYF. CDR3 bases: TGCGCCAGCAGCCAAGTCCAAGGCGGGGGGACCCAAGAGACCCAGTACTTC.

This clonotype was seen only a few times. The J gene is TRBJ2-7, the V gene TRBV28; D might be TRBD2 (5 bases). This CDR3 spans 14 amino acids. The germline V and J ends were trimmed by 5 bases and 1 base, with 12 bases remaining between them. Germline V gives CDR1 MDHEN, CDR2 SYDVKM. CDR3 residues: CASSPRLPSYEQYF. The CDR3 DNA sequence: TGTGCCAGCAGTCCCAGACTACCTTCCTACGAGCAGTACTTC.

The V call is TRBV19, the J call TRBJ2-2; D is undetermined. The CDR3 sequence is 15 residues long. V was clipped by 5 bases and J by 4 bases, with 14 bases between them. Looked up from germline, CDR1 is LNHDA and CDR2 is SQIVND (reference sequence). The CDR3: CASSAYMGSTGELFF. CDR3 coding DNA: TGTGCCAGTAGTGCTTACATGGGTAGCACCGGGGAGCTGTTTTTT.

V usage is TRBV5-1 and J usage is TRBJ2-1; TRBD1 matches 11 bases. The CDR3 has 16 residues. Germline CDR1 SGHRS, CDR2 YFSETQ. V gave up 1 base and J gave up 8 bases; unmatched junction bases: 8. The CDR3 region is CASSLLGQGAGDEQFF. CDR3 DNA sequence: TGCGCCAGCAGCTTGCTAGGACAGGGGGCGGGAGATGAGCAGTTCTTC.

J is TRBJ2-5 and V is TRBV11-2; TRBD2 aligns across 7 bases. In germline, CDR1 is SGHAT, CDR2 FQNNGV. Trimming at V came to 0 bases and at J to 5 bases, leaving 6 bases not matched to a gene. The length of the CDR3 is 15 residues. The CDR3 is CASSLEGGLYETQYF. The CDR3, as DNA: TGTGCCAGCAGCTTAGAGGGGGGACTATACGAGACCCAGTACTTC.

This chain joins TRBV7-2 and TRBJ2-7, with 11 bases identical to TRBD2. The ends lost 5 bases at V and 4 bases at J; junction bases unmatched: 7. CDR3 size: 15 residues. Germline assignment: CDR1 SGHTA and CDR2 FQGNSA. The CDR3 bases are TGTGCCAGCAGCCCCACTAGCGGGGGAATGTACGAGCAGTACTTC. Amino acids: CASSPTSGGMYEQYF.

This chain links TRBV7-6 with TRBJ2-2; unclear D gene. Germline CDR1 is SGHVS and CDR2 is FNYEAQ. This CDR3 is built from 13 residues. Trimming shortened V by 2 bases and J by 7 bases, and 8 bases separated the two germline ends. CDR3: CASSLRVGGELFF. DNA for the CDR3: TGTGCCAGCAGCTTAAGGGTAGGCGGGGAGCTGTTTTTT.

The chain carries TRBV12-3 or TRBV12-4 and TRBJ1-5, with unresolved D. Trimming took 6 bases from V and 1 from J, leaving 10 bases between them. The CDR3 loop spans 14 amino acids. The CDR3 protein is CASSQNPSNQPQHF. The CDR3 DNA follows: TGTGCCAGCAGCCAAAACCCCAGCAATCAGCCCCAGCATTTT.

This clonotype was counted a few times. J is TRBJ2-5 and V is TRBV5-1; D gene uncertain. The germline V and J ends were trimmed by 4 bases and 3 bases, with 16 bases remaining between them. The CDR3 has 15 amino acids. Germline V gives CDR1 SGHRS, CDR2 YFSETQ. CDR3 DNA sequence: TGCGCCAGCAGCGCGTGGCTTCGTGGGGAAGAGACCCAGTACTTC. Amino acids: CASSAWLRGEETQYF.

The chain links TRBV6-2 or TRBV6-3 to TRBJ1-2, with a tentative D call TRBD1 (6 bases). Trimming cost V 8 bases and J 3 bases, with 16 bases left between them. Germline lookup yields CDR1 MNHEY and CDR2 SVGEGT. This CDR3 comprises 14 residues. The CDR3 DNA sequence: TGTGCCAGCGGCCGGGACATCGGATACTATGGCTACACCTTC. This gives the protein CASGRDIGYYGYTF.

The chain is built from TRBV27 and TRBJ2-2, with 8 bases aligning to TRBD2. The CDR3 is 16 amino acids. Looked up from germline, CDR1 is MNHEY and CDR2 is SMNVEV (reference sequence). The trim removed 4 bases at V and 5 bases at J, leaving 9 bases unmatched. CDR3 nucleotides: TGTGCCAGCAGTTCCTACAGCGGGAGTCTGACCGGGGAGCTGTTTTTT. Amino acids: CASSSYSGSLTGELFF.

The chain has TRBV12-3 or TRBV12-4 and TRBJ1-2; TRBD1 might be the D (5 bases). Trimming pared 2 bases from V and 3 bases from J, leaving 13 bases between. This CDR3 is built from 15 residues. The CDR3 is CASSLFQRGDYGYTF. CDR3 in DNA: TGTGCCAGCAGTTTATTTCAGCGGGGGGACTATGGCTACACCTTC.

This clonotype turned up a few times. The J gene is TRBJ2-1, the V gene TRBV2, with 9 bases aligning to TRBD2. The length of the CDR3 is 15 residues. Germline V CDR1 and CDR2: SNHLY, FYNNEI. V trimming: 8 bases; J trimming: 3 bases; junction bases outside the gene matches: 8. The CDR3 spells CASPPGGGGYNEQFF. The CDR3 DNA reads TGTGCCAGCCCCCCGGGCGGGGGGGGCTACAATGAGCAGTTCTTC.

The rearrangement uses TRBV5-6 and TRBJ2-7; TRBD2 matches at 7 bases. Germline trimming cut 4 bases from V and 3 bases from J; bases unmatched to any gene: 7. The CDR3 is 14 residues long. From germline, CDR1 is SGHDT and CDR2 YYEEEE. This CDR3 reads CASSESGLDYEQYF. CDR3 DNA sequence: TGTGCCAGCAGCGAGTCTGGACTAGACTACGAGCAGTACTTC.

V and J are TRBV5-1 and TRBJ2-2, with 12 positions matching TRBD1. The V gene end was trimmed by 4 bases and the J gene end by 4 bases; junction bases not matched to a gene: 2. In germline, CDR1 is SGHRS, CDR2 YFSETQ. The CDR3 is 15 amino acids. CDR3 coding DNA: TGCGCCAGCAGCGGGGACAGGGGGCGCACCGGGGAGCTGTTTTTT. Translated, it gives CASSGDRGRTGELFF.

The V and J genes are TRBV20-1 and TRBJ2-1; 9 nucleotides match TRBD1. Unmatched junction bases numbered 4, after V lost 2 bases and J lost 2 bases. Germline lookup yields CDR1 DFQATT and CDR2 SNEGSKA (reference sequence). The CDR3 is 15 amino acids. This CDR3 is CSARRTGEPYNEQFF. The CDR3 region has the DNA TGCAGTGCTAGAAGGACAGGGGAACCCTACAATGAGCAGTTCTTC.

In this sample, this clonotype turned up a few times. The chain employs TRBV4-1 and TRBJ2-7, with D perhaps matching TRBD1 (5 bases). V was trimmed by 1 base and J by 5 bases, leaving 12 bases between them. The CDR3 loop spans 14 amino acids. CDR1 is MGHRA, CDR2 YSYEKL, per germline. The CDR3 is CASSQGQGTDEQYF. CDR3 nucleotides: TGCGCCAGCAGCCAAGGTCAGGGTACGGACGAGCAGTACTTC.

V is TRBV2 and J is TRBJ2-7; 9 positions agree with TRBD1. The CDR3 has 15 amino acids. The junction had 3 bases not matched to a gene; V was cut back by 3 bases and J by 0 bases. CDR1 SNHLY and CDR2 FYNNEI come from the germline V gene. The CDR3 nucleotides read TGTGCCAGCAGTGAGGACAGGGGAAACTCCTACGAGCAGTACTTC. Encoded protein: CASSEDRGNSYEQYF.

The J gene is TRBJ2-5, the V gene TRBV3-1; 8 positions match TRBD1. J was trimmed by 5 bases and V by 2 bases; bases with no gene match: 13. CDR1 and CDR2 from the germline V gene are LGHDT and YNNKEL (reference sequence). The CDR3 contains 17 residues. In DNA form, the CDR3 reads TGTGCCAGCAGCCAACTCCAGACAGGGGAGGTCGGTGAGACCCAGTACTTC. This translates into CASSQLQTGEVGETQYF.

The rearrangement joins TRBV27 to TRBJ2-1; D possibly corresponds to TRBD2 (5 bases). The CDR3 extends over 16 amino acids. CDR1 is MNHEY and CDR2 is SMNVEV in the germline V gene (reference sequence). Trimming left V 3 bases short and J 6 bases short, with 18 bases between. The CDR3: CASSFLAGGATNEQFF. CDR3 nucleotides: TGTGCCAGCAGTTTCCTGGCGGGTGGAGCGACCAATGAGCAGTTCTTC.